What follows are 15 T cell receptor beta chains derived from one specimen sequenced in a study of blood T cell repertoires in COVID-19. The assay was immunoSEQ multiplex PCR, and TCRdb's table has in-frame clones only and misses some. The table includes roughly 230,000 clones, 82% detected once. The source material was peripheral blood. Receptors originate from an elderly woman with acute or convalescent COVID-19.

This chain links TRBV6-5 with TRBJ1-6, with D perhaps TRBD1 (5 bases). V was trimmed by 5 bases and J by 8 bases, leaving 7 bases between them. Germline V gene data show CDR1 as MNHEY and CDR2 as SVGAGI. CDR3 size: 12 residues. The CDR3 DNA sequence: TGTGCCAGCAGTCAGACAGATTCACCCCTCCACTTT. Protein product: CASSQTDSPLHF.

The gene calls are TRBV18 and TRBJ1-4; D unresolved. V shed 2 bases and J shed 8 bases, with 6 bases lying between them. Germline CDR1 is KGHSH and CDR2 is LQKENI. This CDR3 is built from 12 residues. The CDR3 coding sequence is TGTGCCAGCTCACCAACCGAGGAAAAACTGTTTTTT. Translated, it gives CASSPTEEKLFF. Combining the CDR3 with reference TRBV18 and TRBJ1-4 gives the whole variable domain NAGVMQNPRHLVRRRGQEARLRCSPMKGHSHVYWYRQLPEEGLKFMVYLQKENIIDESGMPKERFSAEFPKEGPSILRIQQVVRGDSAAYFCASSPTEEKLFFGSGTQLSVL.

This clone was counted once. V and J are TRBV5-1 and TRBJ1-5; D call uncertain. CDR3 size: 13 residues. Germline V CDR1 and CDR2: SGHRS, YFSETQ. The ends were cut back, 4 bases at V and 4 bases at J, with 9 bases in the middle. The CDR3 region is CASSQTGNQPQHF. The CDR3 DNA reads as TGCGCCAGCAGCCAGACGGGGAATCAGCCCCAGCATTTT.

This sequence joins TRBV6-5 and TRBJ1-2; TRBD1 aligns across 10 bases. The CDR3 runs to 14 residues. Germline V gene lookup returns CDR1 MNHEY and CDR2 SVGAGI. Trimming cost V 6 bases and J 4 bases; bases outside gene matches: 5. CDR3 coding DNA: TGTGCCAGCAGACGCGGACAGGGGGTCTATGGCTACACCTTC. It yields the protein CASRRGQGVYGYTF.

This chain joins TRBV7-8 and TRBJ1-5; D is unclear. V was pared by 1 base and J by 8 bases, with 9 bases between. Per germline, CDR1 SGHVS and CDR2 FQNEAQ. The CDR3 sequence is 13 residues long. CDR3 in amino acids: CASSLGREKPQHF. The CDR3 DNA sequence: TGTGCCAGCAGCTTAGGGAGGGAGAAGCCCCAGCATTTT.

This sequence joins TRBV7-2 and TRBJ2-3, with D possibly TRBD2 on 6 matching bases. The V gene's germline CDR1 is SGHTA and CDR2 FQGNSA. This CDR3 comprises 16 residues. V was cut by 3 bases and J by 2 bases, with 15 bases left in between. The CDR3, as DNA: TGTGCCAGCAGCTTGGATCGACTAGAGATCACAGATACGCAGTATTTT. Protein sequence: CASSLDRLEITDTQYF.

The V call is TRBV5-1, the J call TRBJ2-3, with 9 bases identical to TRBD2. Germline V gene data show CDR1 as SGHRS and CDR2 as YFSETQ. The CDR3 loop spans 14 amino acids. The ends lost 5 bases at V and 1 base at J; junction bases unmatched: 2. CDR3 residues: CASSSSGGTDTQYF. The CDR3 bases are TGCGCCAGCAGTTCTAGCGGGGGCACAGATACGCAGTATTTT.

V gene TRBV4-3 combines with J gene TRBJ1-1; TRBD1 agrees at 8 bases. V lost 4 bases to trimming and J lost 1 base; unmatched junction nucleotides: 5. The germline V gene has CDR1 LGHNA and CDR2 YSLEER. This CDR3 spans 15 amino acids. CDR3 DNA: TGCGCCAGCAGCCGTGGACAGGGTTCGAACACTGAAGCTTTCTTT. This sequence encodes CASSRGQGSNTEAFF.

The J gene is TRBJ2-3, the V gene TRBV5-4; TRBD2 aligns across 7 bases. Per germline, CDR1 SGHNT and CDR2 YYREEE (reference sequence). This CDR3 is 17 amino acids long. The ends lost 0 bases at V and 1 base at J; junction bases unmatched: 8. The CDR3 protein is CASSLGIVSGGTDTQYF. The CDR3 region has the DNA TGTGCCAGCAGCTTGGGAATCGTGAGCGGGGGCACAGATACGCAGTATTTT.

This chain joins TRBV19 and TRBJ1-5, with 7 bases fitting TRBD1. Per the germline V gene, CDR1 is LNHDA and CDR2 is SQIVND (reference sequence). J was trimmed by 0 bases and V by 4 bases; bases with no gene match: 9. The length of the CDR3 is 17 residues. The CDR3 is CASSNPLGGYSNQPQHF. Here the CDR3 DNA reads TGTGCCAGTAGTAACCCCCTAGGGGGCTATAGCAATCAGCCCCAGCATTTT.

In this sample, this clone turned up a few times. This chain joins TRBV3-1 (or the pseudogene TRBV3-2) and TRBJ1-2; D call uncertain. Trimming stripped 1 base from V and 3 bases from J, with 6 bases between. The CDR3 spans 13 residues. Germline CDR1 is LGHDT and CDR2 is YNNKEL (reference sequence). Here the CDR3 DNA reads TGTGCCAGCAGCCAAGCGGTGGACTATGGCTACACCTTC. Its translation: CASSQAVDYGYTF.

The chain recombines TRBV15 with TRBJ1-1; D is unclear. Trimming took off 6 bases at V and 4 bases at J, with 12 bases between the two ends. CDR1 LNHNV and CDR2 YYDKDF come from the germline V gene (reference sequence). The CDR3 is 13 residues long. CDR3: CATREGVGTEAFF. DNA of the CDR3: TGTGCCACCAGGGAGGGCGTGGGCACTGAAGCTTTCTTT.

The V gene is TRBV27, the J gene TRBJ2-7, with TRBD1 identical over 7 bases. CDR3 length: 14 residues. After removal of 6 bases from V and 2 bases from J, the junction contained 7 bases not matched to a gene. Germline values: CDR1 MNHEY, CDR2 SMNVEV (reference sequence). As DNA, the CDR3 is TGTGCCAGCAGACGCTGGGACAGCCCCTACGAGCAGTACTTC. Protein sequence: CASRRWDSPYEQYF.

This clone was seen more than once but under ten times. The chain couples TRBV11-2 to TRBJ1-4, with a tentative D call TRBD1 (5 bases). Germline V gene lookup returns CDR1 SGHAT and CDR2 FQNNGV. This CDR3 has 14 residues. V lost 1 base and J 8 bases, leaving 11 bases between the germline ends. The CDR3, as DNA: TGTGCCAGCAGCTTAGGGGGCACGCTGGAAAAACTGTTTTTT. It specifies CASSLGGTLEKLFF.

The CDR3 protein is CASSTDSPRSNQPQHF. For the CDR3, the DNA is TGTGCCAGCAGTACGGACAGCCCGCGGAGCAATCAGCCCCAGCATTTT. The V call is TRBV6-6, the J call TRBJ1-5, with a possible D match to TRBD1 (6 bases). With 5 bases removed from V and 1 base from J, the gap between germline ends came to 15 bases. Germline lookup yields CDR1 MNHNY and CDR2 SVGAGI (reference sequence). The CDR3 has 16 amino acids.